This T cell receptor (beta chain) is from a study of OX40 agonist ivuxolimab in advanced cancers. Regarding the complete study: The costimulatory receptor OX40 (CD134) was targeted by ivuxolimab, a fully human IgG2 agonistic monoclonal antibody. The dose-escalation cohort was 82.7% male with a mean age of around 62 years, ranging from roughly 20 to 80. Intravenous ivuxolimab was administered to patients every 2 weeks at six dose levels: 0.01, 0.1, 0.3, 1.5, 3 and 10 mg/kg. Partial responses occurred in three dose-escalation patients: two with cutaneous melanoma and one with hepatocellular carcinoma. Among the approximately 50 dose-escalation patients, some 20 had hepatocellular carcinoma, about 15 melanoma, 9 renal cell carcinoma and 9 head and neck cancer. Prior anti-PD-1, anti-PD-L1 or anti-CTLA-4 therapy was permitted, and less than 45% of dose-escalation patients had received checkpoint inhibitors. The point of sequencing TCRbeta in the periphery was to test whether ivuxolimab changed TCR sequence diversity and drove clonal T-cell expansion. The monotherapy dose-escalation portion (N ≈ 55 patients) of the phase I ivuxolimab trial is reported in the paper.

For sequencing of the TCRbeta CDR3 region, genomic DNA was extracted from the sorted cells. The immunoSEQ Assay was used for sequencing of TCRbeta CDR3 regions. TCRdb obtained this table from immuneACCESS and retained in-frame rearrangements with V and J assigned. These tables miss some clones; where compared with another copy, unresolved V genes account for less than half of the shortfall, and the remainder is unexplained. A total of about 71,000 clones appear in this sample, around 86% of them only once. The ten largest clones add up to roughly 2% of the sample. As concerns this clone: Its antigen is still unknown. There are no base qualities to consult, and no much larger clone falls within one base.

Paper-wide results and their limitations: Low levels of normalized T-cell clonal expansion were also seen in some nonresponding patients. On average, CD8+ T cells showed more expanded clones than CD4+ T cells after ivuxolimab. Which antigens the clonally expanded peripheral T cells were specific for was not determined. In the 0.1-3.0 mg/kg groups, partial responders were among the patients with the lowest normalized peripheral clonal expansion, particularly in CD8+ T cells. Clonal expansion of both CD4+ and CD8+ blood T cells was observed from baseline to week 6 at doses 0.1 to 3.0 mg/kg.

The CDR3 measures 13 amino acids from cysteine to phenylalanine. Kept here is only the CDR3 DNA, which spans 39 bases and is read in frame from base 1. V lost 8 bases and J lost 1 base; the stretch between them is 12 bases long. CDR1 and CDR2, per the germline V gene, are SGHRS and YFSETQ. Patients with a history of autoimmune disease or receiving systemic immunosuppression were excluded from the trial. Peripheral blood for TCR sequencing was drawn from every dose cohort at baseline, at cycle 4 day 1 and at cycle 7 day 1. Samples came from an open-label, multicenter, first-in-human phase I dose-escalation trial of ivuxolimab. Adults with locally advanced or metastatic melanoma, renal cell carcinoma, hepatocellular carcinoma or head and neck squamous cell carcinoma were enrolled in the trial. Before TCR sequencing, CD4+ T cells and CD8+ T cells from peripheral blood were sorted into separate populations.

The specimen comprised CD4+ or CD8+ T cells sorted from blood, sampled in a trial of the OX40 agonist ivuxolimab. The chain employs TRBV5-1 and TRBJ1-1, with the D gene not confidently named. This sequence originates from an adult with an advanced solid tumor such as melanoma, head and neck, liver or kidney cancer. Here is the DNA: TGCGCCAGTGGGGATACACAGAACACTGAAGCTTTCTTT. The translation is CASGDTQNTEAFF.